Following are 5 T cell receptor beta chains from one sample sequenced in a study of T cell repertoires in cytomegalovirus infection. One entry per CDR3 protein results from TCRdb running MiXCR on the reads. The top ten hold approximately 19% of the sample, which has approximately 150,000 distinct CDR3 sequences, 5.5% to 7% seen once. The sample comprised PBMCs. These receptors all stem from a human donor in good health (CMV status not recorded). Some clones in this sample may be carry-over from other donors' samples.

The CDR3 sequence: CASSMGPSQQYF. The CDR3 DNA follows: TGTGCCAGTAGTATGGGACCGTCTCAGCAGTACTTC. The chain couples TRBV19 to TRBJ2-7; D possibly uses TRBD1 or TRBD2 (5 bases each). The V end lost 3 bases, the J end lost 8 bases, and 11 bases lay between the germline ends. Germline CDR1 LNHDA, CDR2 SQIVND (reference sequence). This CDR3 has 12 residues.

This clonotype was counted ten times or more. V is TRBV20-1 and J is TRBJ1-2, with a weak D call TRBD1 (5 bases). The ends were cut back, 5 bases at V and 8 bases at J, with 9 bases in the middle. CDR1 and CDR2 (germline): DFQATT, SNEGSKA (reference sequence). The CDR3 loop spans 10 amino acids. The CDR3 DNA sequence: TGCAGTGCTCGGGACGGGGGCTACACCTTC. Protein: CSARDGGYTF.

This clonotype turned up a few times. This rearrangement joins TRBV20-1 to TRBJ2-1; the D gene is possibly TRBD2 (6 bases). Germline V CDR1 and CDR2: DFQATT, SNEGSKA (reference sequence). V was shortened by 5 bases and J by 6 bases, with 23 bases between the two germline ends. The CDR3 sequence is 16 residues long. CDR3: CSAYELVWGGRNEQFF. In nucleotides, the CDR3 is TGCAGTGCTTACGAGTTGGTGTGGGGAGGTCGCAATGAGCAGTTCTTC.

This clonotype appeared many times. V and J are TRBV28 and TRBJ2-7; D call uncertain. CDR3 size: 15 residues. In germline, CDR1 is MDHEN, CDR2 SYDVKM. V lost 5 bases, J lost 0 bases, and 14 bases lay in between. The CDR3 nucleotides are TGTGCCAGCAGTCCACCCCAGGACCACTCCTACGAGCAGTACTTC. Protein product: CASSPPQDHSYEQYF.

This clonotype has a count of ten or more. The V and J genes are TRBV7-2 and TRBJ2-7; a possible D gene is TRBD2 (6 bases). V lost 5 bases, J lost 4 bases, and 12 bases lay in between. The germline V gene encodes CDR1 SGHTA and CDR2 FQGNSA. The CDR3 sequence is 13 residues long. The CDR3 loop is CASSRTGDYEQYF. CDR3 nucleotides: TGTGCCAGCAGCCGGACGGGGGATTACGAGCAGTACTTC.